This TCR beta chain was identified during a study of OX40 agonist ivuxolimab in advanced cancers. Trimming pared 4 bases from V and 3 bases from J, leaving 13 bases between. The CDR3 is made up of 14 amino acids. CDR1 MNHEY and CDR2 SMNVEV come from the germline V gene (reference sequence). Sequencing was performed with immunoSEQ multiplex PCR; in TCRdb, only in-frame clones are kept and a portion is missing. The sample lists tens of thousands of clones; approximately 89% were seen once. The sequence was collected from an adult with an advanced solid tumor such as melanoma, head and neck, liver or kidney cancer. The V and J genes are TRBV27 and TRBJ2-7, with a tentative D call TRBD2 (5 bases). The sequenced sample was CD4+ or CD8+ T cells sorted from blood, obtained in a trial of the OX40 agonist ivuxolimab. The CDR3 DNA sequence: TGTGCCAGCAGTTCAATAACTAGTGTCTACGAGCAGTACTTC. It translates to CASSSITSVYEQYF.